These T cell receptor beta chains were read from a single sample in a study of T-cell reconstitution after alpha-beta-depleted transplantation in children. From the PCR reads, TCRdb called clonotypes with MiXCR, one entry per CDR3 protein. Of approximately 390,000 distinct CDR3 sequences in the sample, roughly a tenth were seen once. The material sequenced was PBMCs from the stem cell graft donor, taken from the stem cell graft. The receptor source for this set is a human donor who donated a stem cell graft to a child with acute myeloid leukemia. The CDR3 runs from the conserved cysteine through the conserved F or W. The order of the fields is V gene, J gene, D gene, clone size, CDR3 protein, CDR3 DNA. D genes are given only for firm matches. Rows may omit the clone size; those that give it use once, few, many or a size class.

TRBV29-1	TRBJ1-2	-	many	CSVRENYGYTF	TGCAGCGTCCGGGAAAACTATGGCTACACCTTC
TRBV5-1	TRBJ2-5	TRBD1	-	CASSSGQGMKTQYF	TGCGCCAGCAGCTCCGGACAGGGGATGAAGACCCAGTACTTC
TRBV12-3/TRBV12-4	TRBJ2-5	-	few	CASSLALVGETQYF	TGTGCCAGCAGTTTAGCGCTTGTAGGGGAGACCCAGTACTTC
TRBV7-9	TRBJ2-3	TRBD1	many	CASSFSDRDTTDTQYF	TGTGCCAGCAGCTTCTCAGACAGGGACACGACAGATACGCAGTATTTT
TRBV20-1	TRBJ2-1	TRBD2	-	CSARRGYNEQFF	TGCAGTGCCCGGCGGGGGTACAATGAGCAGTTCTTC
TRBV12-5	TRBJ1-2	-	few	CASGLVTGQRGYGYTF	TGTGCTAGTGGTTTGGTAACGGGGCAACGAGGCTATGGCTACACCTTC
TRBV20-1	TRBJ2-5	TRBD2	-	CSARGASGETQYF	TGCAGTGCTAGAGGGGCTAGCGGAGAGACCCAGTACTTC
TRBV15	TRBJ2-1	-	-	CATSRDSVNEQFF	TGTGCCACCAGCAGAGATTCGGTGAATGAGCAGTTCTTC
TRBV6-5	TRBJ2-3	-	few	CASSRTGTPPDTQYF	TGTGCCAGCAGTCGGACCGGGACTCCCCCCGATACGCAGTATTTT
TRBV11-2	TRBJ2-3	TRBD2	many	CASSFLAGAGNTQYF	TGTGCCAGCAGCTTCCTAGCGGGAGCGGGGAATACGCAGTATTTT
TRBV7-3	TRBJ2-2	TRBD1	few	CASSRPTGGNTGELFF	TGTGCCAGCAGCCGCCCCACAGGGGGAAACACCGGGGAGCTGTTTTTT
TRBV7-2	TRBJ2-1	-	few	CASSPGRLRVSYNEQFF	TGTGCCAGCAGTCCAGGCAGGTTACGGGTCTCCTACAATGAGCAGTTCTTC
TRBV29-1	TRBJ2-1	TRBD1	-	CSGDRGNNEQFF	TGCAGCGGGGACAGGGGAAACAATGAGCAGTTCTTC
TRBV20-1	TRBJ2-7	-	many	CSASAGTAGGYEQYF	TGCAGTGCTAGCGCCGGGACAGCGGGTGGATACGAGCAGTACTTC
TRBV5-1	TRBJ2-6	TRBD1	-	CASRWRWDSTNSGANVLTF	TGCGCCAGCAGGTGGAGGTGGGACAGCACTAACTCTGGGGCCAACGTCCTGACTTTC
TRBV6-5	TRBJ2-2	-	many	CASRGVAGELFF	TGTGCCAGCAGAGGAGTAGCCGGGGAGCTGTTTTTT
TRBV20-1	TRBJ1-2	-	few	CSARGAGNYGYTF	TGCAGTGCTAGAGGGGCCGGGAACTATGGCTACACCTTC
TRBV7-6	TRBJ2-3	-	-	CASSLAGTSGADTQYF	TGTGCCAGCAGCTTAGCGGGGACAAGTGGGGCAGATACGCAGTATTTT
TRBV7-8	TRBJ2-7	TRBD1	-	CASSLGQGFNEQYF	TGTGCCAGCAGCTTGGGACAGGGGTTTAACGAGCAGTACTTC
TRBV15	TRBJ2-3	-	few	CATSRATSGPSTDTQYF	TGTGCCACCAGCAGAGCAACTTCTGGTCCCAGCACAGATACGCAGTATTTT
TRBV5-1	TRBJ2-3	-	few	CASSLDPTIRADTQYF	TGCGCCAGCAGCTTGGACCCGACTATACGCGCGGATACGCAGTATTTT
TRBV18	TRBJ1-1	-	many	CASSPDSTEAFF	TGTGCCAGCTCACCTGATAGTACTGAAGCTTTCTTT
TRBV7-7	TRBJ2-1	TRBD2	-	CASSAGLAGQNEQFF	TGTGCTAGCAGCGCCGGACTAGCGGGGCAAAATGAGCAGTTCTTC
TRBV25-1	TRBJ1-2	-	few	CATRDTHYGYTF	TGTGCCACCCGGGACACTCACTATGGCTACACCTTC
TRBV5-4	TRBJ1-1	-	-	CASSLPQVPSEAFF	TGTGCCAGCAGCTTGCCCCAGGTTCCGTCTGAAGCTTTCTTT
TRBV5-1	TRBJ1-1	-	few	CASSAETGFDTEAFF	TGCGCCAGCAGCGCGGAAACAGGTTTCGACACTGAAGCTTTCTTT
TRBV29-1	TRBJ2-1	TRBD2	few	CSVEPSGVYNEQFF	TGCAGCGTTGAACCTAGCGGCGTCTACAATGAGCAGTTCTTC
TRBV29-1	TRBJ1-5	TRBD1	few	CSVGGTGSNQPQHF	TGCAGCGTCGGAGGGACAGGGAGCAATCAGCCCCAGCATTTT
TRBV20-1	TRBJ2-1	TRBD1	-	CSARDMGQGPNEQFF	TGCAGTGCTAGAGATATGGGACAGGGCCCCAATGAGCAGTTCTTC
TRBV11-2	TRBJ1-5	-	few	CASSSGTSGLNQPQHF	TGTGCCAGCAGCTCCGGGACATCGGGGCTCAATCAGCCCCAGCATTTT
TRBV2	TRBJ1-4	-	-	CASMLEAANEKLFF	TGTGCCAGCATGTTGGAGGCGGCTAATGAAAAACTGTTTTTT
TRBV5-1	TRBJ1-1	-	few	CASSNGWSEAFF	TGCGCCAGCAGCAATGGCTGGAGTGAAGCTTTCTTT
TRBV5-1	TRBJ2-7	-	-	CASSLDWNYEQYF	TGCGCCAGCAGCTTGGACTGGAACTACGAGCAGTACTTC
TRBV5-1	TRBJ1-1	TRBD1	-	CASSGTGGFFF	TGCGCCAGCAGCGGGACAGGGGGCTTTTTCTTT
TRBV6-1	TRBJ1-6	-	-	CASRASLNSPLHF	TGTGCCAGCAGGGCGTCACTTAATTCACCCCTCCACTTT
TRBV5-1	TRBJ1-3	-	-	CASSLAGVSGNTIYF	TGCGCCAGCAGCTTGGCGGGCGTATCTGGAAACACCATATATTTT
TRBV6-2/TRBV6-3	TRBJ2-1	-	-	CASSPYKSSYNEQFF	TGTGCCAGCAGTCCGTATAAGAGCTCCTACAATGAGCAGTTCTTC
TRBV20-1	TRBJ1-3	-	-	CSARDPRRDGNTIYF	TGCAGTGCTAGAGATCCCAGGAGAGATGGAAACACCATATATTTT
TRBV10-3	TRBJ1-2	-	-	CATTSQERWDYGYTF	TGTGCCACCACCTCACAGGAGCGGTGGGACTATGGCTACACCTTC
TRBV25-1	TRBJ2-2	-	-	CASSDPGAGNTGELFF	TGTGCCAGCAGTGACCCCGGGGCTGGGAACACCGGGGAGCTGTTTTTT
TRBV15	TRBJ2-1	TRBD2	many	CATSRVDSGSRNEQFF	TGTGCCACCAGCAGAGTAGACAGCGGGAGTCGGAATGAGCAGTTCTTC
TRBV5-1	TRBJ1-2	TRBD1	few	CASSFPSGTGEFGYTF	TGCGCCAGCAGCTTCCCTTCCGGGACAGGGGAGTTTGGCTACACCTTC
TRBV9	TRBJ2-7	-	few	CASSTTWGASYEQYF	TGTGCCAGCAGCACCACTTGGGGGGCCTCCTACGAGCAGTACTTC
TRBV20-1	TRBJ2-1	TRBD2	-	CSAAQLLAGVSVGEQFF	TGCAGTGCTGCCCAACTACTAGCGGGAGTAAGCGTGGGTGAGCAGTTCTTC
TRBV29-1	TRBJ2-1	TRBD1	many	CSVERTGGYNEQFF	TGCAGCGTTGAACGGACAGGGGGATACAATGAGCAGTTCTTC
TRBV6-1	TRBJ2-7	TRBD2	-	CASSERTSGRAWTYEQYF	TGTGCCAGCAGTGAAAGGACTAGCGGGAGGGCTTGGACCTACGAGCAGTACTTC
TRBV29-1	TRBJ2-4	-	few	CSVRAQLENIQYF	TGCAGCGTCCGGGCACAGCTGGAAAACATTCAGTACTTC
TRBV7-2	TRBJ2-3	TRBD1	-	CASSLRTGVGGTDTQYF	TGTGCCAGCAGCTTGCGGACAGGGGTTGGTGGCACAGATACGCAGTATTTT
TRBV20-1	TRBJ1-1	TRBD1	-	CSARVTGGITEAFF	TGCAGTGCTAGAGTAACAGGGGGCATCACTGAAGCTTTCTTT
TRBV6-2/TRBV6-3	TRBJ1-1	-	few	CASTTPLGTEAFF	TGTGCCAGCACCACACCTCTTGGGACTGAAGCTTTCTTT
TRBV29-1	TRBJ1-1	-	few	CSVEAQGSYEAFF	TGCAGCGTTGAGGCGCAGGGGAGTTATGAAGCTTTCTTT
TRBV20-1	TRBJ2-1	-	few	CSARGSDEWQFF	TGCAGTGCTAGGGGGTCCGACGAGTGGCAGTTCTTC
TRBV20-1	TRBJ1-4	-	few	CSARDLVADEKLFF	TGCAGTGCTAGAGATCTAGTTGCCGATGAAAAACTGTTTTTT
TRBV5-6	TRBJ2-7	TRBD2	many	CASSYLAGYEQYF	TGTGCCAGCAGCTATTTAGCGGGATACGAGCAGTACTTC
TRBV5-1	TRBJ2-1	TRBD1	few	CASSFGQVYNEQFF	TGCGCCAGCAGCTTTGGACAGGTTTACAATGAGCAGTTCTTC